The present TCR beta chain was sequenced within a study of Graves' ophthalmopathy and Graves' hyperthyroidism. With regard to this clonotype: The antigen remains unidentified.

TCR beta CDR3 amplification used RNA transcripts. Second-round multiplex PCR came after a first-round RT-PCR that employed HTBI primers. Each CDR3 protein is one row after TCRdb ran MiXCR on the multiplex PCR reads. The sample has around 1.1 million distinct CDR3 sequences; about 38% are singletons. Findings and limits, study-wide: Blood samples also showed most expanded thyroid clonotypes exceeding 0.001 frequency. Discrimination between ophthalmopathy and stable hyperthyroidism by a 13-signature model showed about 85% sensitivity and 70% to 82% specificity.

Trimming stripped 5 bases from V and 5 bases from J, with 9 bases between. CDR3 size: 12 residues. Per germline, CDR1 SGHTA and CDR2 FQGNSA. Pregnancy or lactation, uncontrolled infections and other autoimmune diseases were grounds for excluding patients. The J gene is TRBJ2-5, the V gene TRBV7-2, with unresolved D. The sample comprised peripheral blood or thyroid tissue (not recorded which). The origin of this receptor is an adult man with Graves' hyperthyroidism. The DNA of the CDR3 is TGTGCCAGCAGCGCAAACCGGGAGACCCAGTACTTC. Its protein is CASSANRETQYF.